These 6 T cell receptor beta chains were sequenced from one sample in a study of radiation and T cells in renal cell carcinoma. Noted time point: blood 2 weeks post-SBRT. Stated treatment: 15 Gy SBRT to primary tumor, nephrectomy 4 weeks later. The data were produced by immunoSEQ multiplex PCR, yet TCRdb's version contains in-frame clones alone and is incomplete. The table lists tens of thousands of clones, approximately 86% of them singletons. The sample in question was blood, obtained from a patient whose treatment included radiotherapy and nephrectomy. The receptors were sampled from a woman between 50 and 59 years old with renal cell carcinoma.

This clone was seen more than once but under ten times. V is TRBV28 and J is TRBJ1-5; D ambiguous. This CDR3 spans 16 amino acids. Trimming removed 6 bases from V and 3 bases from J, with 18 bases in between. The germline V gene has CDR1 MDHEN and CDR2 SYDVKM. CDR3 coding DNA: TGTGCCAGCAGCCCCCAAGCCGGGCCGCCCAATCAGCCCCAGCATTTT. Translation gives CASSPQAGPPNQPQHF.

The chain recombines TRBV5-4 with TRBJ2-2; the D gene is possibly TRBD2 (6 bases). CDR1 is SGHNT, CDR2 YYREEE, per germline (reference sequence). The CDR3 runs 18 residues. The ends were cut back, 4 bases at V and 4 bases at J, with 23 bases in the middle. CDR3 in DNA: TGTGCCAGCAGCCCTCCGGGACTCTCTTCACGGGGCACCGGGGAGCTGTTTTTT. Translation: CASSPPGLSSRGTGELFF.

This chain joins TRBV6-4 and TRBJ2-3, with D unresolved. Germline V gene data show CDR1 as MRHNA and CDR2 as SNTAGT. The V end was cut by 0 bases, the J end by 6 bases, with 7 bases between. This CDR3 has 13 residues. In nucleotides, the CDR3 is TGTGCCAGCAGTGACTCGATGCAGGATACGCAGTATTTT. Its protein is CASSDSMQDTQYF.

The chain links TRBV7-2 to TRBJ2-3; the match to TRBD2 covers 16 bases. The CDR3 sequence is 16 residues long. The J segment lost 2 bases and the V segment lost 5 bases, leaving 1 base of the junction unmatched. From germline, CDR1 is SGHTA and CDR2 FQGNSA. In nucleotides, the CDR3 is TGTGCCAGCAGCGGGACTAGCGGGGGGGCCACAGATACGCAGTATTTT. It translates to CASSGTSGGATDTQYF.

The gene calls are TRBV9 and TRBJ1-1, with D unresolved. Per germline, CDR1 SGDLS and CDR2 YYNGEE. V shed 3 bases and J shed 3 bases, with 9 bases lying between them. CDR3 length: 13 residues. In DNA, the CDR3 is TGTGCCAGCAGCGCAGAGAGCTACACTGAAGCTTTCTTT. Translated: CASSAESYTEAFF.

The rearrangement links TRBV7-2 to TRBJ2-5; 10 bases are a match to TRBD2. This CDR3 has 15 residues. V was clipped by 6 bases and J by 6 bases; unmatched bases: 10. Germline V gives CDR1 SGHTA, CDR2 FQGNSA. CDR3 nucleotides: TGTGCCAGCAGGCTAAGCGGGGGGGCCCGAAAGACCCAGTACTTC. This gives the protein CASRLSGGARKTQYF.